The rows below give T cell receptor beta chains drawn from one sample of a study of blood T cell repertoires in COVID-19. The data were produced by immunoSEQ multiplex PCR, yet TCRdb's version contains in-frame clones alone and is incomplete. The table includes tens of thousands of clones, roughly 87% detected once. Material for sequencing was peripheral blood. Source of these receptors: a male donor with acute or convalescent COVID-19. CDR3s include the opening cysteine and the closing phenylalanine or tryptophan. The D gene is left open where the match is weak. Clone size, where shown, is once, few, many, or a class for clones that have expanded.

D: -; size: once; J: TRBJ2-3; V: TRBV18; DNA: TGTGCCAGCTCACCACCGGGCGTAGAAGGTACAGATACGCAGTATTTT; CDR3: CASSPPGVEGTDTQYF
D: TRBD1; size: once; J: TRBJ2-5; V: TRBV5-1; DNA: TGCGCCAGCAGCACAGGGGTGGGAGAGACCCAGTACTTC; CDR3: CASSTGVGETQYF
D: -; size: -; J: TRBJ2-7; V: TRBV11-3; DNA: TGTGCCAGCAGCTTAGGTGAGGCCTACGAGCAGTACTTC; CDR3: CASSLGEAYEQYF
D: -; size: -; J: TRBJ1-5; V: TRBV28; DNA: TGTGCCAGCAGTTTATCCGGTCCTCCAGGCCAGCCCCAGCATTTT; CDR3: CASSLSGPPGQPQHF
D: -; size: -; J: TRBJ1-6; V: TRBV7-2; DNA: TGTGCCAGCAGCTTAGATAGTAATTCACCCCTCCACTTT; CDR3: CASSLDSNSPLHF
D: TRBD2; size: -; J: TRBJ2-2; V: TRBV2; DNA: TGTGCCAGCAGTGAAGTAGGGACTAGAGTGTGGAACACCGGGGAGCTGTTTTTT; CDR3: CASSEVGTRVWNTGELFF
D: -; size: -; J: TRBJ1-2; V: TRBV4-2; DNA: TGTGCCAGCAGCCAAGATGGAGGGTACGACTATGGCTACACCTTC; CDR3: CASSQDGGYDYGYTF
D: -; size: -; J: TRBJ1-2; V: TRBV5-1; DNA: TGCGCCAGCAGCGGGACAACTACTAACTATGGCTACACCTTC; CDR3: CASSGTTTNYGYTF
D: TRBD1; size: -; J: TRBJ1-4; V: TRBV4-1; DNA: TGCGCCAGCAGCCACCCCACAGGGGATACTAATGAAAAACTGTTTTTT; CDR3: CASSHPTGDTNEKLFF
D: -; size: -; J: TRBJ1-1; V: TRBV19; DNA: TGTGCCAGTAGTATTCCCGGGGAGTTCACTGAAGCTTTCTTT; CDR3: CASSIPGEFTEAFF
D: -; size: -; J: TRBJ1-4; V: TRBV28; DNA: TGTGCCAGCAGTTCCGCGGGGGCCAGTAATGAAAAACTGTTTTTT; CDR3: CASSSAGASNEKLFF
D: TRBD1; size: -; J: TRBJ2-1; V: TRBV19; DNA: TGTGCCAGTAAAGCGACAGGGGGTTCTGAGCAGTTCTTC; CDR3: CASKATGGSEQFF
D: TRBD1; size: -; J: TRBJ2-5; V: TRBV10-3; DNA: TGTGCCATCAGTCCTGGACAGGAAGAGACCCAGTACTTC; CDR3: CAISPGQEETQYF
D: TRBD1; size: -; J: TRBJ1-5; V: TRBV19; DNA: TGTGCCAGTACCCCGACAGGGGCCGGACAGCCCCAGCATTTT; CDR3: CASTPTGAGQPQHF
D: TRBD2; size: -; J: TRBJ2-1; V: TRBV7-2; DNA: TGTGCCAGCAGCTTAGCCGGGTCCAGCGGGGGGACCTACAATGAGCAGTTCTTC; CDR3: CASSLAGSSGGTYNEQFF
D: TRBD2; size: -; J: TRBJ2-1; V: TRBV9; DNA: TGTGCCAGCAGCGTAGTGTCTAGCGGGGGCACCTCCTACAATGAGCAGTTCTTC; CDR3: CASSVVSSGGTSYNEQFF
D: -; size: once; J: TRBJ2-4; V: TRBV18; DNA: TGTGCCAGCTCACCACCGAACAGGGATGCCAAAAACATTCAGTACTTC; CDR3: CASSPPNRDAKNIQYF
D: TRBD1; size: -; J: TRBJ1-6; V: TRBV13; DNA: TGTGCCAGCAGCCCCCGGGACAGGGGTAATTCACCCCTCCACTTT; CDR3: CASSPRDRGNSPLHF
D: -; size: once; J: TRBJ2-3; V: TRBV5-1; DNA: TGCGCCAGCAAGACAGGACCAAGCACAGATACGCAGTATTTT; CDR3: CASKTGPSTDTQYF
D: TRBD2; size: -; J: TRBJ2-5; V: TRBV11-2; DNA: TGTGCCAGCAGCTCTTCGGGGGGGGTCGGGACCCAGTACTTC; CDR3: CASSSSGGVGTQYF
D: -; size: -; J: TRBJ2-1; V: TRBV7-3; DNA: TGTGCCAGCAGCCCCTTCGGGGTCAATGAGCAGTTCTTC; CDR3: CASSPFGVNEQFF
D: -; size: -; J: TRBJ2-6; V: TRBV5-6; DNA: TGTGCCAGCAGCTTAATTGGGGAGGCTGGGGCCAACGTCCTGACTTTC; CDR3: CASSLIGEAGANVLTF
D: -; size: -; J: TRBJ2-5; V: TRBV3-1/TRBV3-2; DNA: TGTGCCAGCAGCCAACAGGGCGGTGAGACCCAGTACTTC; CDR3: CASSQQGGETQYF
D: -; size: -; J: TRBJ2-7; V: TRBV11-2; DNA: TGTGCCAGCAGCGGCCCTAGTGTGTCCGACGTCCCCTACGAGCAGTACTTC; CDR3: CASSGPSVSDVPYEQYF
D: TRBD2; size: -; J: TRBJ2-3; V: TRBV5-4; DNA: TGTGCCAGCAGCTCTGGACTAGCGGGCACAGATACGCAGTATTTT; CDR3: CASSSGLAGTDTQYF
D: -; size: -; J: TRBJ1-6; V: TRBV30; DNA: TGTGCCTGGAGCCTCGCGGGGGGGCCGGGTGTTTCACCCCTCCACTTT; CDR3: CAWSLAGGPGVSPLHF
D: -; size: -; J: TRBJ1-2; V: TRBV6-6; DNA: TGTGCCAGCAGCCCCCTTGGGGCCTCTAACTATGGCTACACCTTC; CDR3: CASSPLGASNYGYTF
D: -; size: few; J: TRBJ1-2; V: TRBV25-1; DNA: TGTGCCAGCAGTGCCTCAGGGTATGGCTACACCTTC; CDR3: CASSASGYGYTF
D: TRBD1; size: -; J: TRBJ1-6; V: TRBV3-1/TRBV3-2; DNA: TGTGCCAGCAGCCAAGGTGGGCCAGGGGGCGCTTTCAATTCACCCCTCCACTTT; CDR3: CASSQGGPGGAFNSPLHF
D: TRBD2; size: -; J: TRBJ2-2; V: TRBV3-1/TRBV3-2; DNA: TGTGCCAGCAGCCCGGGTGGGAGCGGGGTGACCGGGGAGCTGTTTTTT; CDR3: CASSPGGSGVTGELFF
D: -; size: -; J: TRBJ2-1; V: TRBV2; DNA: TGTGCCAGCAGTGATGGGGACAAACAGTTCTTC; CDR3: CASSDGDKQFF
D: TRBD1; size: -; J: TRBJ1-3; V: TRBV7-8; DNA: TGTGCCAGCAGCCCCAGGGGGCTGCGCTCTAGAAACACCATATATTTT; CDR3: CASSPRGLRSRNTIYF
D: -; size: few; J: TRBJ2-7; V: TRBV2; DNA: TGTGCCAGCAGGAAGGACGGGAGCTCCTACGAGCAGTACTTC; CDR3: CASRKDGSSYEQYF
D: TRBD2; size: -; J: TRBJ2-1; V: TRBV7-8; DNA: TGTGCCAGCAGCTTAGCAGCGGGACGGGGACGAGAGCAGTTCTTC; CDR3: CASSLAAGRGREQFF
D: TRBD1; size: few; J: TRBJ1-1; V: TRBV5-1; DNA: TGCGCCAGCAGCCCAGGACAGGGGGCGAACACTGAAGCTTTCTTT; CDR3: CASSPGQGANTEAFF
D: TRBD2; size: -; J: TRBJ2-3; V: TRBV11-2; DNA: TGTGCCAGCAGCCGACTAGCGGGGGGCGCTAGCACAGATACGCAGTATTTT; CDR3: CASSRLAGGASTDTQYF
D: -; size: once; J: TRBJ2-3; V: TRBV28; DNA: TGTGCCAGCGGGTCTCGGACAGCCTCTAGCACAGATACGCAGTATTTT; CDR3: CASGSRTASSTDTQYF
D: -; size: -; J: TRBJ1-5; V: TRBV3-1/TRBV3-2; DNA: TGTGCCAGCAGCCAAGCCGGTAGCAATCAGCCCCAGCATTTT; CDR3: CASSQAGSNQPQHF
D: -; size: -; J: TRBJ1-1; V: TRBV6-5; DNA: TGTGCCAGCAGTTACTCGTTCCGGGGGAGGGCTGAAGCTTTCTTT; CDR3: CASSYSFRGRAEAFF
D: -; size: -; J: TRBJ1-5; V: TRBV27; DNA: TGTGCCAGCAGTTTATCAGAGAATCAGCCCCAGCATTTT; CDR3: CASSLSENQPQHF
D: TRBD1; size: -; J: TRBJ2-3; V: TRBV5-1; DNA: TGCGCCACCGGGGACAGGGGGACAGATACGCAGTATTTT; CDR3: CATGDRGTDTQYF
D: -; size: -; J: TRBJ1-1; V: TRBV7-3; DNA: TGTGCCAGCAGCTCCTCGGGTAGGGGTGACACTGAAGCTTTCTTT; CDR3: CASSSSGRGDTEAFF
D: TRBD1; size: -; J: TRBJ2-2; V: TRBV9; DNA: TGTGCCAGCAGCCCCAGGACAGGGGTTGGCCGGACCGGGGAGCTGTTTTTT; CDR3: CASSPRTGVGRTGELFF
D: TRBD1; size: once; J: TRBJ1-4; V: TRBV10-3; DNA: TGTGCCATCAGTGAGGGCAGGGGGTCTACTAATGAAAAACTGTTTTTT; CDR3: CAISEGRGSTNEKLFF
D: -; size: -; J: TRBJ1-1; V: TRBV3-1/TRBV3-2; DNA: TGTGCCAGCAGTTGGGGCCTGAACACTGAAGCTTTCTTT; CDR3: CASSWGLNTEAFF
D: -; size: -; J: TRBJ1-1; V: TRBV19; DNA: TGTGCCAGTAGACCGGACACTACCGAAGCTTTCTTT; CDR3: CASRPDTTEAFF
D: -; size: -; J: TRBJ2-5; V: TRBV2; DNA: TGTGCCAGCGGATCAGAAGGGTGGACATTCGCTCTGGAGACCCAGTACTTC; CDR3: CASGSEGWTFALETQYF
D: TRBD1; size: -; J: TRBJ1-1; V: TRBV6-5; DNA: TGTGCCAGTAGGGGACAGCAGAACACTGAAGCTTTCTTT; CDR3: CASRGQQNTEAFF